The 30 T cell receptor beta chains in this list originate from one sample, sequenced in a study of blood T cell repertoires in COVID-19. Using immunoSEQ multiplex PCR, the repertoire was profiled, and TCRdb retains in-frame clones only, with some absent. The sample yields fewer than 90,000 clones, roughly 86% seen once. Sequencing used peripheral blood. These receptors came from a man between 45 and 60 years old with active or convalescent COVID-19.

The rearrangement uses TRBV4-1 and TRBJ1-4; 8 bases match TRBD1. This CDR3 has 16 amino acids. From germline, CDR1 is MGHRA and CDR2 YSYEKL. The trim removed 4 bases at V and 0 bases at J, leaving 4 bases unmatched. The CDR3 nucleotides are TGCGCCAGCAGCCTCACAGGGGGTACAACTAATGAAAAACTGTTTTTT. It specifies CASSLTGGTTNEKLFF.

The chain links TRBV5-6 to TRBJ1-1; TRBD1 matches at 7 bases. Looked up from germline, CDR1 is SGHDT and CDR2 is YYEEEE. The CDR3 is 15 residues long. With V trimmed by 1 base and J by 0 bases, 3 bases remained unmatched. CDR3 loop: CASSLRGQMNTEAFF. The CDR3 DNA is TGTGCCAGCAGCTTGAGGGGGCAGATGAACACTGAAGCTTTCTTT.

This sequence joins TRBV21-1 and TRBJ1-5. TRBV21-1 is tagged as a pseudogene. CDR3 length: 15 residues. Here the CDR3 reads CASRKVGGSNQPQHF. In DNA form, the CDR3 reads TGTGCCAGCAGGAAAGTGGGGGGTAGCAATCAGCCCCAGCATTTT.

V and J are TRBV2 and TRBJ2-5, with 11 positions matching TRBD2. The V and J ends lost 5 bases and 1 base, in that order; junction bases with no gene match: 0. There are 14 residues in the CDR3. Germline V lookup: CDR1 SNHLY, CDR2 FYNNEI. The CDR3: CASSLAGGQETQYF. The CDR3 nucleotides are TGTGCCAGCAGTCTAGCGGGGGGCCAAGAGACCCAGTACTTC.

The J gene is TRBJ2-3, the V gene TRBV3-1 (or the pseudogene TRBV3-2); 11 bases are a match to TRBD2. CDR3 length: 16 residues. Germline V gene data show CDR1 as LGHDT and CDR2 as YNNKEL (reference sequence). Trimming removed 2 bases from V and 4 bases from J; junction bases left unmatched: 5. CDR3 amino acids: CASSQLLAGGSDTQYF. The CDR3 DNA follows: TGTGCCAGCAGCCAACTTCTAGCGGGGGGCTCAGATACGCAGTATTTT.

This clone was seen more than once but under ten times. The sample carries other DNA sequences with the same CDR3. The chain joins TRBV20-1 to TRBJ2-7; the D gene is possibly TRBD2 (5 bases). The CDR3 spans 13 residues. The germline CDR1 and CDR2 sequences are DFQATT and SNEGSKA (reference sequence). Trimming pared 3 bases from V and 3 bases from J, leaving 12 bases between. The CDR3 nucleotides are TGCAGTGCTAGTACGGGTGGGAGCTACGAGCAGTACGTC. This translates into CSASTGGSYEQYV.

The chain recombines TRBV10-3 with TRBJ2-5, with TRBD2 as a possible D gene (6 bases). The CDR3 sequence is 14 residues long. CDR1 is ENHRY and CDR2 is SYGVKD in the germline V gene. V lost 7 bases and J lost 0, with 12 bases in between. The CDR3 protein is CAINRGGDQETQYF. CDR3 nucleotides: TGTGCCATCAATCGCGGCGGGGACCAAGAGACCCAGTACTTC.

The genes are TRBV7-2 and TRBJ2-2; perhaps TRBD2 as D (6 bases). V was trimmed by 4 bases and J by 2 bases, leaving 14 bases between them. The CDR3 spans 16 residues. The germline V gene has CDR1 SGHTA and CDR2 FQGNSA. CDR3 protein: CASSSNPGGNTGELFF. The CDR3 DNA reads TGTGCCAGCAGCTCCAACCCCGGGGGTAACACCGGGGAGCTGTTTTTT.

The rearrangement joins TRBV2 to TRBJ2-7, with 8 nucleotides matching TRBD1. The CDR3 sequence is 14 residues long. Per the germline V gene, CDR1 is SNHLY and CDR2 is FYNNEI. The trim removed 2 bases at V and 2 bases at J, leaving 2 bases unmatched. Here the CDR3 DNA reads TGTGCCAGCAGTGAACCAGGGGGCCCCTACGAGCAGTACTTC. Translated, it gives CASSEPGGPYEQYF.

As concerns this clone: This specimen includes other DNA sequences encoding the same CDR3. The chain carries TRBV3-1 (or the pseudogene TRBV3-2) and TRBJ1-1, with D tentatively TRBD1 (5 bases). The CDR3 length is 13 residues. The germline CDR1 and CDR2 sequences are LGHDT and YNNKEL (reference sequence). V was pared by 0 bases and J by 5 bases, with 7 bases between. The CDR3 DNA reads TGTGCCAGCAGCCAAGAGGGGGGGACTGAAGCTTTCTTT. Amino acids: CASSQEGGTEAFF.

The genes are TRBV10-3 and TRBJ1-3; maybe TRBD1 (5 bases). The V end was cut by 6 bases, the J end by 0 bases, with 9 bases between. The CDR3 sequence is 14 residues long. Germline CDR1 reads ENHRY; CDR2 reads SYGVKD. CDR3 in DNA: TGTGCCATCAGAGGAGACAGCTCTGGAAACACCATATATTTT. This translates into CAIRGDSSGNTIYF.

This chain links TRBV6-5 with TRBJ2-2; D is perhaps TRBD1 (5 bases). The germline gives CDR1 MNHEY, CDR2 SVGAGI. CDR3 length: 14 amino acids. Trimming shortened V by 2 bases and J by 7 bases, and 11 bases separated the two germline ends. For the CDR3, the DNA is TGTGCCAGCAGTTACCAGGGATTCATCGGGGAGCTGTTTTTT. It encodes CASSYQGFIGELFF.

The CDR3 region is CASGLAGGLTDTQYF. CDR3 coding DNA: TGTGCCAGCGGGCTAGCGGGGGGGTTAACAGATACGCAGTATTTT. J is TRBJ2-3 and V is TRBV27; TRBD2 aligns across 12 bases. Germline V lookup: CDR1 MNHEY, CDR2 SMNVEV (reference sequence). After removal of 8 bases from V and 3 bases from J, the junction contained 6 bases not matched to a gene. This CDR3 is 15 amino acids long.

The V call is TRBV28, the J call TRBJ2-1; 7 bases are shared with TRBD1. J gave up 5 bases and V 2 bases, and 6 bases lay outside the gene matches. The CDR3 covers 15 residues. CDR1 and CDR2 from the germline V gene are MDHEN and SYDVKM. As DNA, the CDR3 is TGTGCCAGCAGTTTAGACGGGACAGTAAACAATGAGCAGTTCTTC. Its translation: CASSLDGTVNNEQFF.

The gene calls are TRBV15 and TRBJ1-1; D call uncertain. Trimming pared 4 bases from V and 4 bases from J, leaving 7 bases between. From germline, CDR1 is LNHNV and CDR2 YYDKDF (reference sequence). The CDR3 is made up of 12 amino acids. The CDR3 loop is CATSTGVTEAFF. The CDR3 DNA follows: TGTGCCACCAGCACAGGCGTCACTGAAGCTTTCTTT.

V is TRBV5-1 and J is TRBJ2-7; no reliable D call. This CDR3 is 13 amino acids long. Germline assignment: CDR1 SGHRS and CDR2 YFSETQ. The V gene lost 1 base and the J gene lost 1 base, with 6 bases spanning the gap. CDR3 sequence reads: CASSLPQSYEQYF. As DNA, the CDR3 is TGCGCCAGCAGCTTGCCGCAGTCCTACGAGCAGTACTTC.

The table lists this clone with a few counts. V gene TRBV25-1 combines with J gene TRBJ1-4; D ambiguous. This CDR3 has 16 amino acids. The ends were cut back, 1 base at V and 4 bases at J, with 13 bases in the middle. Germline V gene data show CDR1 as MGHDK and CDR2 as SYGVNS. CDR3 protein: CASSELARPDNEKLFF. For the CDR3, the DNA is TGTGCCAGCAGTGAATTGGCCCGCCCCGATAATGAAAAACTGTTTTTT.

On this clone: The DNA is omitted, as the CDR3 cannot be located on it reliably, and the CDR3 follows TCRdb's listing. CDR3 residues: CASSKKVGQGSSYNSPLHF. V is TRBV21-1 and J is TRBJ1-6; the table assigns TRBD1, which was not confirmed against the DNA. TRBV21-1 is recorded as a pseudogene. The CDR3 contains 19 residues when both ends are counted.

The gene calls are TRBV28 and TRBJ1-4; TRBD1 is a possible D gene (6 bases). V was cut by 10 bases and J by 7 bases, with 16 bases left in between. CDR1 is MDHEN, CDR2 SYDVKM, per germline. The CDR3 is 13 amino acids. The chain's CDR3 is CATYQGNGEKLFF. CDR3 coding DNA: TGTGCCACCTATCAGGGGAACGGTGAAAAACTGTTTTTT.

Here the CDR3 DNA reads TGTGCCAGCAGCGAGGGGGCAGGTCCTCAGCCCCAGCATTTT. This codes for CASSEGAGPQPQHF. V gene TRBV7-8 combines with J gene TRBJ1-5, with TRBD1 matching over 7 bases. CDR1 is SGHVS, CDR2 FQNEAQ, per germline. The CDR3 totals 14 residues. V trimming: 5 bases; J trimming: 6 bases; junction bases outside the gene matches: 7.

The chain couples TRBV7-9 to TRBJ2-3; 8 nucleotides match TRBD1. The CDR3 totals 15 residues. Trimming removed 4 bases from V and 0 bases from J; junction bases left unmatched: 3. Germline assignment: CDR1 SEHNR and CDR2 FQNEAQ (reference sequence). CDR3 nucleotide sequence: TGTGCCAGCAGCTCCCAGGGGGCCAGCACAGATACGCAGTATTTT. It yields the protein CASSSQGASTDTQYF.

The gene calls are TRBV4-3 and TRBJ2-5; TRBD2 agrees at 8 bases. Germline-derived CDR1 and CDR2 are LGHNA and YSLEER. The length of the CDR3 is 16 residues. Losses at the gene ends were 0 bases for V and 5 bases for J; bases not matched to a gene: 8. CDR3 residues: CASSQDPPGGGETQYF. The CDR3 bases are TGCGCCAGCAGCCAAGATCCCCCCGGGGGGGGTGAGACCCAGTACTTC.

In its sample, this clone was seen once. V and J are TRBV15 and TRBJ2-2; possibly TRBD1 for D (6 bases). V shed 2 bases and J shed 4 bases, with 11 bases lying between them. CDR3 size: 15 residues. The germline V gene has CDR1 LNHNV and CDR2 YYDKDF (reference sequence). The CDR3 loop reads CATSRQTGSTGELFF. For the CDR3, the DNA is TGTGCCACCAGCAGACAAACAGGGAGCACCGGGGAGCTGTTTTTT.

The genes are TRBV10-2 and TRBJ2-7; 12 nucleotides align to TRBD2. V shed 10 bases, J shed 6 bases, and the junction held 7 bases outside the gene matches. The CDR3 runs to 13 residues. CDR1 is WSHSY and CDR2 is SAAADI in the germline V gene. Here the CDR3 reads CATRLAGASEQYV. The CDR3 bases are TGCGCCACCCGACTAGCGGGGGCGTCCGAGCAGTACGTC.

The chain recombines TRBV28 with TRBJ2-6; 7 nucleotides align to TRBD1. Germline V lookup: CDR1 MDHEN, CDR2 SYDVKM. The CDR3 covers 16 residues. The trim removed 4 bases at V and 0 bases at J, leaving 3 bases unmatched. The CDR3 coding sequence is TGTGCCAGCAGTTACAGGGGAACCTCTGGGGCCAACGTCCTGACTTTC. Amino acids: CASSYRGTSGANVLTF.

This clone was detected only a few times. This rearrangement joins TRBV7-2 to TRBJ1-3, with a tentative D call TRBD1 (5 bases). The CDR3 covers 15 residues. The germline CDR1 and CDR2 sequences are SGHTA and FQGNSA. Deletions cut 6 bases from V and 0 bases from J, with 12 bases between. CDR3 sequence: CASRSQVFSGNTIYF. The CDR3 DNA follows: TGTGCCAGCAGGTCACAGGTCTTCTCTGGAAACACCATATATTTT.

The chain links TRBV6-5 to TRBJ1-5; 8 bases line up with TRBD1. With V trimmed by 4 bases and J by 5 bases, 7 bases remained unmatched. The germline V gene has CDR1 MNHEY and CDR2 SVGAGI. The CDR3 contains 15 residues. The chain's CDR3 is CASSSTGVGDQPQHF. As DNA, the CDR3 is TGTGCCAGCAGTTCGACAGGGGTAGGGGATCAGCCCCAGCATTTT.

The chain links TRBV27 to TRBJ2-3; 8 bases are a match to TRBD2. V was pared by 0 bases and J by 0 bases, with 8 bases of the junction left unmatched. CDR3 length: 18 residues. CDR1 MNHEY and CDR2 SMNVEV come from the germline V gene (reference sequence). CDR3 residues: CASSLSSGGGFSTDTQYF. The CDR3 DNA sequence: TGTGCCAGCAGTTTATCCTCAGGCGGGGGGTTCAGCACAGATACGCAGTATTTT.

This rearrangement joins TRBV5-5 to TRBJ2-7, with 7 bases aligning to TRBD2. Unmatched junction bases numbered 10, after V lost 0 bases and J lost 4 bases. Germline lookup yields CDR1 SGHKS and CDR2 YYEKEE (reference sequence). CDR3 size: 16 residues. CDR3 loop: CASSLGGAGSPYEQYV. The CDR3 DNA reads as TGTGCCAGCAGCTTGGGGGGAGCGGGGTCTCCATACGAGCAGTACGTC.

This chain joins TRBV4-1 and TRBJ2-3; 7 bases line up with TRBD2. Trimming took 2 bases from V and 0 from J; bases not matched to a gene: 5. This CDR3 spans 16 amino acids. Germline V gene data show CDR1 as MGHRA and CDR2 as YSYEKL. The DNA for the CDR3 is TGCGCCAGCAGCCAAACGACTAGCCAAAGCACAGATACGCAGTATTTT. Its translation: CASSQTTSQSTDTQYF.